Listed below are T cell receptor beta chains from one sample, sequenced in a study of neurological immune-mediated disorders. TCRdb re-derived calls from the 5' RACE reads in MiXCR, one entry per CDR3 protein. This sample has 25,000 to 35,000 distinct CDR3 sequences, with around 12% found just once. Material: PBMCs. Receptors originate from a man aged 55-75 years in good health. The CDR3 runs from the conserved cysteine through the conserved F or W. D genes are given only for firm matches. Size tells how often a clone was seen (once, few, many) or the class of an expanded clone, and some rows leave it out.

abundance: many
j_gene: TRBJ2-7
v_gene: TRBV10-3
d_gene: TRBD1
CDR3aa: CAISVRRTGSIHEQYF
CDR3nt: TGTGCCATCAGTGTACGCCGGACAGGCAGCATCCACGAGCAGTACTTC

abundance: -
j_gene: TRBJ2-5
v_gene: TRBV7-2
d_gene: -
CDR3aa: CASIRLWVQETQYF
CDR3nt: TGTGCCAGTATCCGTCTGTGGGTACAAGAGACCCAGTACTTC

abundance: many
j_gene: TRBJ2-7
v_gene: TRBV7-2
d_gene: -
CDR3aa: CASSPGVTYEQYF
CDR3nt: TGTGCCAGCAGCCCTGGGGTAACCTACGAGCAGTACTTC

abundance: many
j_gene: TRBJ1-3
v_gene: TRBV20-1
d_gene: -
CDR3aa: CSARAGGGLISGNTIYF
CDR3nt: TGCAGTGCTAGAGCGGGGGGAGGTTTGATCTCTGGAAACACCATATATTTT

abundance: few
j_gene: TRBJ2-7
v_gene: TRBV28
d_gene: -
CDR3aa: CASSKTSHQDEQYF
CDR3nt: TGTGCCAGCAGCAAGACTAGTCATCAAGACGAGCAGTACTTC

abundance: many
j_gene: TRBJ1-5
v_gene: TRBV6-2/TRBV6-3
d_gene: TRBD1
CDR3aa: CASTPTGDGNQPQHF
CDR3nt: TGTGCCAGCACACCTACAGGGGACGGCAATCAGCCCCAGCATTTT

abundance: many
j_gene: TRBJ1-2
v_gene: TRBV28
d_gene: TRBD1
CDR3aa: CASSAPPGQGDGYTF
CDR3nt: TGTGCCAGCAGCGCACCGCCGGGACAGGGAGATGGCTACACCTTC

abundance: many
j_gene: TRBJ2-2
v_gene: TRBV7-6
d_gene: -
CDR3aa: CASSLLANTGELFF
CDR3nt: TGTGCCAGCAGCTTACTCGCGAACACCGGGGAGCTGTTTTTT

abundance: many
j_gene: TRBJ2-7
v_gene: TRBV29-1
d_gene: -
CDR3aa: CSVRDPGEQYF
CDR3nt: TGCAGCGTTCGGGACCCGGGGGAGCAGTACTTC

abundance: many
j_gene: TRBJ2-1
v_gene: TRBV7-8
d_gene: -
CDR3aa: CASSLGPYNEQFF
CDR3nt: TGTGCCAGCAGCTTAGGACCCTACAATGAGCAGTTCTTC

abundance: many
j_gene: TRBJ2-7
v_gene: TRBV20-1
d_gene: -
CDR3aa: CSAKHGARRYEQYF
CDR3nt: TGCAGTGCTAAGCACGGGGCTCGTCGCTACGAGCAGTACTTC

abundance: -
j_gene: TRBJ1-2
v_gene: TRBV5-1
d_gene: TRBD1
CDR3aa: CASSLGSGQVYGYNF
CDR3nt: TGCGCCAGCAGCTTGGGGTCGGGACAGGTATATGGCTACAACTTC

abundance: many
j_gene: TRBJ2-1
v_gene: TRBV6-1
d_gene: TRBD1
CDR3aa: CASSSRPTGASHNEQFF
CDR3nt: TGTGCCAGCAGTTCACGACCGACAGGGGCTTCCCACAATGAGCAGTTCTTC

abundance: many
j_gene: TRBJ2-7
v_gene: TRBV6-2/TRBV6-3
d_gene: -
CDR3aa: CASQGAYEQYF
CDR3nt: TGTGCGTCGCAGGGAGCCTACGAGCAGTACTTC

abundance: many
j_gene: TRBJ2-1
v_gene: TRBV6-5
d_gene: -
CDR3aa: CASSLLGYNEQFF
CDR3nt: TGTGCCAGCAGCCTATTGGGGTACAATGAGCAGTTCTTC

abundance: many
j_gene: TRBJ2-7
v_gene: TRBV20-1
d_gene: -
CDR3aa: CSANQQGNEQYF
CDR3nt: TGCAGTGCTAACCAACAGGGTAACGAGCAGTACTTC

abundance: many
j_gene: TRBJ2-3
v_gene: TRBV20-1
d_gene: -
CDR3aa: CSAHSGPGIITDTQYF
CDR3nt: TGCAGTGCCCACTCCGGGCCGGGAATCATCACAGATACGCAGTATTTT

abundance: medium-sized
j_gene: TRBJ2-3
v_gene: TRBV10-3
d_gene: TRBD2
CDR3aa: CAISDSTAGVPNTQYF
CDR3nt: TGTGCCATCAGTGACTCTACAGCGGGAGTTCCGAATACGCAGTATTTT

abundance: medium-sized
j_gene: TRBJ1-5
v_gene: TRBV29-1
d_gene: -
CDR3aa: CSVQITGMSNQPQHF
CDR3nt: TGCAGCGTTCAGATAACAGGAATGAGCAATCAGCCCCAGCATTTT

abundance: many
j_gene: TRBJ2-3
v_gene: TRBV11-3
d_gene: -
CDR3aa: CASSLGQTLASDTQYF
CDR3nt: TGTGCCAGCAGCCTGGGTCAAACCTTAGCGTCCGATACGCAGTATTTT

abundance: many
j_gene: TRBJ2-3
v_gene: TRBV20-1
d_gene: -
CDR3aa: CSALSSTDTQYF
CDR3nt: TGCAGTGCCCTTTCTAGCACAGATACGCAGTATTTT

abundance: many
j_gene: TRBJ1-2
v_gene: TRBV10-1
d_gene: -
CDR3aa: CASSESGSYGYTF
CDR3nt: TGCGCCAGCAGTGAGTCGGGAAGCTATGGCTACACCTTC

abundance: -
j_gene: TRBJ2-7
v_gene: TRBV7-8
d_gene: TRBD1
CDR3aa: CASRRPGQGARKQYF
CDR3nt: TGTGCCAGCAGGAGGCCCGGACAGGGGGCGAGGAAGCAGTACTTC

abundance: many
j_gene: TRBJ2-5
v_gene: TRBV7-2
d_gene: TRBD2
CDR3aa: CASSKGLAGAETQYF
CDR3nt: TGTGCCAGCAGCAAGGGACTAGCGGGAGCAGAGACCCAGTACTTC

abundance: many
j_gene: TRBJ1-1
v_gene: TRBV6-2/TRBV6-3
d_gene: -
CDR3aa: CASSRTRRTRLEAFF
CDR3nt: TGTGCCAGCAGCCGCACCCGGAGAACCCGGCTCGAAGCTTTCTTT

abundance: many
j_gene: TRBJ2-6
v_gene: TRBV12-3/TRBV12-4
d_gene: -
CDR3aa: CASSFSRSGANVLTF
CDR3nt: TGTGCCAGCAGTTTTTCACGATCTGGGGCCAACGTCCTGACTTTC

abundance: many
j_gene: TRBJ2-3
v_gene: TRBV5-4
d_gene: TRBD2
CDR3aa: CASSPNSGNAPDTQYF
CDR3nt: TGTGCCAGCAGCCCAAATAGCGGGAATGCGCCAGATACGCAGTATTTT

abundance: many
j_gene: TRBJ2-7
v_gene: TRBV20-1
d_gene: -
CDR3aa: CSASNPTRDEQYF
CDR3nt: TGCAGTGCTAGTAATCCGACCAGGGACGAGCAGTACTTC

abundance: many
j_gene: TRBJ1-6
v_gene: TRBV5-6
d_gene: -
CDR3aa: CASSLGGLRLHF
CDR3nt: TGTGCCAGCAGCTTGGGCGGTCTTCGCCTCCACTTT

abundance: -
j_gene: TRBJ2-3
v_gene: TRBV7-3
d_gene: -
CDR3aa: CASSLSAYTDTKYF
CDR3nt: TGTGCAAGCAGCTTAAGCGCGTACACAGATACGAAGTATTTT

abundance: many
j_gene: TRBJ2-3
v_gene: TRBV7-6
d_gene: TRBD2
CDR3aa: CASSLRLAGDTDTQYF
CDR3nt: TGTGCCAGCAGCTTGAGACTAGCGGGGGACACAGATACGCAGTATTTT

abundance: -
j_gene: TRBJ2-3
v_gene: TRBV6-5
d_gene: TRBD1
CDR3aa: CASSTGTADTQYF
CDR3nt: TGTGCCAGCTCGACAGGGACGGCAGATACGCAGTATTTT

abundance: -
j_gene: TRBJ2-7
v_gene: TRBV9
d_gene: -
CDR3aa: CASSEGEGYEQYF
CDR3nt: TGTGCCAGCAGCGAGGGGGAAGGGTACGAGCAGTACTTC

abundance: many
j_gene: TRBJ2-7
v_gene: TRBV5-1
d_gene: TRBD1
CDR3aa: CASSWGTAPTYEQYF
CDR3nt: TGCGCCAGCAGCTGGGGGACAGCGCCTACCTACGAGCAGTACTTC

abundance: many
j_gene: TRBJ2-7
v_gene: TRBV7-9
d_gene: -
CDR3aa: CASSLAVQGEEQYF
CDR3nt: TGTGCCAGCAGCTTAGCGGTCCAAGGAGAGGAGCAGTACTTC

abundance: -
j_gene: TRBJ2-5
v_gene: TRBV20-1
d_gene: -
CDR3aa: CSAPTITGETQYF
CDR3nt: TGCAGTGCTCCGACAATCACGGGAGAGACCCAGTACTTC